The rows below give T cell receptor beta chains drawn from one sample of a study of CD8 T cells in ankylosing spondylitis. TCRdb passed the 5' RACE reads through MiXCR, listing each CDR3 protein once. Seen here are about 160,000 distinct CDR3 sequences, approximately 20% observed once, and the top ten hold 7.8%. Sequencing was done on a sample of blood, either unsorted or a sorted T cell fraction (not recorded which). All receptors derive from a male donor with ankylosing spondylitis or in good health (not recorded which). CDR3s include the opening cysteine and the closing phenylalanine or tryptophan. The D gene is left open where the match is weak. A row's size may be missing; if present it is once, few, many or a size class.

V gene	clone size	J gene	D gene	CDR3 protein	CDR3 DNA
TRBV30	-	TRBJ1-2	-	CAWSQDSSDGYTF	TGTGCCTGGAGCCAAGACTCCTCGGATGGCTACACCTTC
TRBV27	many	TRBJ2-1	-	CASSLFIHNEQFF	TGTGCCAGCAGTTTATTCATTCACAATGAGCAGTTCTTC
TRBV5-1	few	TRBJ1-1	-	CASSLGVYLMNTEAFF	TGCGCCAGCAGCTTGGGTGTTTACTTAATGAACACTGAAGCTTTCTTT
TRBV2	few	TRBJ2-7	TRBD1	CASRTGQRTYEQYF	TGTGCCAGCCGGACAGGGCAACGCACCTACGAGCAGTACTTC
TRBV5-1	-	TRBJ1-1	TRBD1	CASASTGAMNTEAFF	TGCGCCAGTGCCTCGACAGGGGCCATGAACACTGAAGCTTTCTTT
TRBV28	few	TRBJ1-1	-	CASSLMWSRGSEAFF	TGTGCCAGCAGTTTAATGTGGAGCCGTGGGTCTGAAGCTTTCTTT
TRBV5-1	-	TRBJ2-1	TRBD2	CASSLDLAGRYNEQFF	TGCGCCAGCAGCTTGGATCTAGCGGGAAGGTACAATGAGCAGTTCTTC
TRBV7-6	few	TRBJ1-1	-	CASSLPTGLKTEAFF	TGTGCCAGCAGCTTACCCACGGGGCTGAAGACTGAAGCTTTCTTT
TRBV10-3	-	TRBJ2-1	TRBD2	CATSAGTSGEGEQFF	TGTGCCACCAGCGCCGGGACTAGCGGGGAGGGTGAGCAGTTCTTC
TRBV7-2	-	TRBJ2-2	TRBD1	CASSAGQGVGTGELFF	TGTGCCAGCAGCGCGGGACAGGGAGTTGGCACCGGGGAGCTGTTTTTT
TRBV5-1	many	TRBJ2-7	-	CASSSRVHEQYF	TGCGCCAGCAGCAGCAGGGTCCACGAGCAGTACTTC
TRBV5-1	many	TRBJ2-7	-	CASRSFYEQYF	TGCGCCAGCAGAAGTTTTTACGAGCAGTACTTC
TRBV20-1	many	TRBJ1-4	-	CSAREDTPTNEKLFF	TGCAGTGCTAGAGAGGACACACCAACTAATGAAAAACTGTTTTTT
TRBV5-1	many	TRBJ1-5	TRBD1	CASSMDRDQPQHF	TGCGCCAGCAGCATGGACAGGGATCAGCCCCAGCATTTT
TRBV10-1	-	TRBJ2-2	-	CASKENTNTGELFF	TGCGCCAGCAAGGAAAATACGAACACCGGGGAGCTGTTTTTT
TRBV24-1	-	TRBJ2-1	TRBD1	CATSDLGTGAGDEQFF	TGTGCCACCAGTGATTTGGGGACAGGGGCAGGGGATGAGCAGTTCTTC
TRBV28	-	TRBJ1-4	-	CASSLGEKLFF	TGTGCCAGCAGTTTAGGCGAAAAACTGTTTTTT
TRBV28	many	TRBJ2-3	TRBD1	CASSRTGVVDTQYF	TGTGCCAGCAGTCGGACAGGGGTCGTGGATACGCAGTATTTT
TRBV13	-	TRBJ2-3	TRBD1	CASSPGPGDRESDTQYF	TGTGCCAGCAGCCCCGGCCCCGGGGACAGGGAGTCAGATACGCAGTATTTT
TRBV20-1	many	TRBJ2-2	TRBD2	CSARRSGRAQTGELFF	TGCAGTGCTAGACGCAGCGGGAGGGCCCAAACCGGGGAGCTGTTTTTT
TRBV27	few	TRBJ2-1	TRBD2	CASSLMGLAVYNEQFF	TGTGCCAGCAGTTTGATGGGACTAGCGGTCTACAATGAGCAGTTCTTC
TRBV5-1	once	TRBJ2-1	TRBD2	CASSLAGGGGYNEQFF	TGCGCCAGCAGCTTGGCCGGTGGCGGGGGCTACAATGAGCAGTTCTTC
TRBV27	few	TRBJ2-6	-	CASSPGTRGANVLTF	TGTGCCAGCAGCCCCGGGACTCGAGGGGCCAACGTCCTGACTTTC
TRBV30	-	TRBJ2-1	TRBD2	CAWSLTSGAFNEQFF	TGTGCCTGGAGTCTGACTAGCGGGGCCTTCAATGAGCAGTTCTTC
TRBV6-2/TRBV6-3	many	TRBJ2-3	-	CASSYSRGLTDTQYF	TGTGCCAGCAGTTACTCGAGGGGCCTCACAGATACGCAGTATTTT
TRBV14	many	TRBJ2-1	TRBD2	CASSPYSGGYNEQFF	TGTGCCAGCAGCCCATATAGCGGGGGATACAATGAGCAGTTCTTC